These T cell receptor beta chains were read from a single sample in a study of cytomegalovirus exposure and HLA in healthy donors. The method was immunoSEQ multiplex PCR; TCRdb's version includes in-frame clones alone and lacks a portion of them. The repertoire includes around 92,000 clones, 70% to 80% of them detected once, and over 15% sits in the top ten. Sequencing was performed on PBMCs. These TCRs come from a man aged 60-69 years in good health and CMV-seropositive. The CDR3 runs from the conserved cysteine through the conserved F or W. Fields, in order: CDR3 DNA, CDR3 protein, D gene, J gene, V gene, clone size. A D gene is named only where the DNA matches it firmly. Clone size appears in some rows only: once, few, many, or a class for an expanded clone.

cdr3_nt: TGTGCCAGCAGTGCCCCCCCTCCGGACAGGGCCGTACTGAGCTCCTACGAGCAGTACTTC
cdr3_aa: CASSAPPPDRAVLSSYEQYF
d_call: TRBD1
j_call: TRBJ2-7
v_call: TRBV2
clone_size: -

cdr3_nt: TGCAGCGTTGGGCCGCAAAGCTCCTATAATTCACCCCTCCACTTT
cdr3_aa: CSVGPQSSYNSPLHF
d_call: -
j_call: TRBJ1-6
v_call: TRBV29-1
clone_size: -

cdr3_nt: TGTGCCAGCTCGGGACTAGCGGGGACATACACAGATACGCAGTATTTT
cdr3_aa: CASSGLAGTYTDTQYF
d_call: TRBD2
j_call: TRBJ2-3
v_call: TRBV25-1
clone_size: few

cdr3_nt: TGTGCCATCAGAGCGACAGGGGAAGAGACCCAGTACTTC
cdr3_aa: CAIRATGEETQYF
d_call: TRBD1
j_call: TRBJ2-5
v_call: TRBV10-3
clone_size: -

cdr3_nt: TGTGCCAGCAGTTTAGGCGGGGGGGACCCCTACAATGAGCAGTTCTTC
cdr3_aa: CASSLGGGDPYNEQFF
d_call: TRBD2
j_call: TRBJ2-1
v_call: TRBV27
clone_size: -

cdr3_nt: TGTGCCAGCAGCAGTTCCCGGGACAGGTTTGGGCAGTACTTC
cdr3_aa: CASSSSRDRFGQYF
d_call: TRBD1
j_call: TRBJ2-7
v_call: TRBV7-8
clone_size: few

cdr3_nt: TGTGCCAGCAGCTTATACCCCGACAGCTTCTATGGCTACACCTTC
cdr3_aa: CASSLYPDSFYGYTF
d_call: -
j_call: TRBJ1-2
v_call: TRBV7-6
clone_size: -

cdr3_nt: TGTGCCAGCTCCGGAGGGTTCACAGATACGCAGTATTTT
cdr3_aa: CASSGGFTDTQYF
d_call: -
j_call: TRBJ2-3
v_call: TRBV18
clone_size: -

cdr3_nt: TGTGCCAGCAGTGAAGGACAGGGGAGTCAGCCCCAGCATTTT
cdr3_aa: CASSEGQGSQPQHF
d_call: TRBD1
j_call: TRBJ1-5
v_call: TRBV6-1
clone_size: once

cdr3_nt: TGTGCCACCAGCTCAACACCGGGAAAGAACACTGAAGCTTTCTTT
cdr3_aa: CATSSTPGKNTEAFF
d_call: -
j_call: TRBJ1-1
v_call: TRBV15
clone_size: few

cdr3_nt: TGTGCCAGTAGTAGGGACAGGGTGTCTTACTCTGGAAACACCATATATTTT
cdr3_aa: CASSRDRVSYSGNTIYF
d_call: TRBD1
j_call: TRBJ1-3
v_call: TRBV19
clone_size: few

cdr3_nt: TGTGCCAGCAGCTTGACGAGGCGGCGGGGAGGCACAGATACGCAGTATTTT
cdr3_aa: CASSLTRRRGGTDTQYF
d_call: -
j_call: TRBJ2-3
v_call: TRBV11-2
clone_size: medium-sized

cdr3_nt: TGTGCCAGCAGCCGAACAGGGACAACTAATGAAAAACTGTTTTTT
cdr3_aa: CASSRTGTTNEKLFF
d_call: -
j_call: TRBJ1-4
v_call: TRBV7-6
clone_size: -

cdr3_nt: TGTGCCAGCAGCTTTCTCCAAACCGGGGGGACCGGGGAGCTGTTTTTT
cdr3_aa: CASSFLQTGGTGELFF
d_call: TRBD2
j_call: TRBJ2-2
v_call: TRBV7-2
clone_size: -

cdr3_nt: TGTGCCAGCAGCTTATCTCGGGGGGGCACAGATACGCAGTATTTT
cdr3_aa: CASSLSRGGTDTQYF
d_call: TRBD2
j_call: TRBJ2-3
v_call: TRBV7-6
clone_size: -

cdr3_nt: TGTGCCAGTAGTACACAGGACAGGGGAGGAACTGAAGCTTTCTTT
cdr3_aa: CASSTQDRGGTEAFF
d_call: TRBD1
j_call: TRBJ1-1
v_call: TRBV19
clone_size: -

cdr3_nt: TGTGCCAGCTCACCACAGCGGGGGGATCAAGAGACCCAGTACTTC
cdr3_aa: CASSPQRGDQETQYF
d_call: TRBD2
j_call: TRBJ2-5
v_call: TRBV18
clone_size: -

cdr3_nt: TGTGCCAGCAGTTCCCAGGGATTGGGGGGGTACGAGCAGTACTTC
cdr3_aa: CASSSQGLGGYEQYF
d_call: TRBD2
j_call: TRBJ2-7
v_call: TRBV6-1
clone_size: -

cdr3_nt: TGCAGCGTTGGTCCGGGGAGAAATGAGCAGTTCTTC
cdr3_aa: CSVGPGRNEQFF
d_call: -
j_call: TRBJ2-1
v_call: TRBV29-1
clone_size: once

cdr3_nt: TGTGCCAGCAGTTACGAGACAGGGACTTCGCCCCTCCACTTT
cdr3_aa: CASSYETGTSPLHF
d_call: TRBD1
j_call: TRBJ1-6
v_call: TRBV6-6
clone_size: once

cdr3_nt: TGTGCCAGCAGTTTTGTCTTCCGCACTGAAGCTTTCTTT
cdr3_aa: CASSFVFRTEAFF
d_call: -
j_call: TRBJ1-1
v_call: TRBV28
clone_size: -

cdr3_nt: TGTGCCACTCAACCGGGACAGTATAATTCACCCCTCCACTTT
cdr3_aa: CATQPGQYNSPLHF
d_call: TRBD1
j_call: TRBJ1-6
v_call: TRBV2
clone_size: -

cdr3_nt: TGTGCCAGCAGTTGGTACAGCGGGAACACTGAAGCTTTCTTT
cdr3_aa: CASSWYSGNTEAFF
d_call: -
j_call: TRBJ1-1
v_call: TRBV27
clone_size: few

cdr3_nt: TGTGCTAGTGGTCCCATGCTGGCAGGGGAAGCTTTCTTT
cdr3_aa: CASGPMLAGEAFF
d_call: -
j_call: TRBJ1-1
v_call: TRBV12-5
clone_size: few

cdr3_nt: TGTGCCAGCAGTCCGTTCACAGGGGGGGATGAAAAACTGTTTTTT
cdr3_aa: CASSPFTGGDEKLFF
d_call: TRBD1
j_call: TRBJ1-4
v_call: TRBV27
clone_size: -

cdr3_nt: TGTGCCAGCAGTTTTTCGGACAGACCCTACGAGCAGTACTTC
cdr3_aa: CASSFSDRPYEQYF
d_call: -
j_call: TRBJ2-7
v_call: TRBV28
clone_size: -

cdr3_nt: TGCGCCAGCAGCTTGGAGGGACAGAGCTACGAGCAGTACTTC
cdr3_aa: CASSLEGQSYEQYF
d_call: TRBD1
j_call: TRBJ2-7
v_call: TRBV5-1
clone_size: -

cdr3_nt: TGTGCCAGCAGTGAAAAGGCCAGGGGGCTTTATGGCTACACCTTC
cdr3_aa: CASSEKARGLYGYTF
d_call: TRBD1
j_call: TRBJ1-2
v_call: TRBV6-1
clone_size: -

cdr3_nt: TGTGCCAGCAGGGGAGGCTCCTATAATTCACCCCTCCACTTT
cdr3_aa: CASRGGSYNSPLHF
d_call: -
j_call: TRBJ1-6
v_call: TRBV2
clone_size: -

cdr3_nt: TGTGCCATCAGTGAACGGGGGGGCCCTGAAGAGACCCAGTACTTC
cdr3_aa: CAISERGGPEETQYF
d_call: TRBD2
j_call: TRBJ2-5
v_call: TRBV10-3
clone_size: -

cdr3_nt: TGTGCCAGCAGTCCGGGGGACGGTATTTACGAGCAGTACTTC
cdr3_aa: CASSPGDGIYEQYF
d_call: -
j_call: TRBJ2-7
v_call: TRBV28
clone_size: -

cdr3_nt: TGTGCCAGCTCACTAAAAGGGACTCCGGGAGACTATGGCTACACCTTC
cdr3_aa: CASSLKGTPGDYGYTF
d_call: -
j_call: TRBJ1-2
v_call: TRBV18
clone_size: -

cdr3_nt: TGCGCCAGCAGCTTCAGAGGACAGGGGAACACTGAAGCTTTCTTT
cdr3_aa: CASSFRGQGNTEAFF
d_call: TRBD1
j_call: TRBJ1-1
v_call: TRBV5-1
clone_size: -

cdr3_nt: TGTGCCAGCAGTGACACATATAGCGGGGAGGCCAAAAACATTCAGTACTTC
cdr3_aa: CASSDTYSGEAKNIQYF
d_call: TRBD2
j_call: TRBJ2-4
v_call: TRBV6-4
clone_size: -

cdr3_nt: TGTGCCAGTATGCGGGACAGGGGCCGAACAGATACGCAGTATTTT
cdr3_aa: CASMRDRGRTDTQYF
d_call: TRBD1
j_call: TRBJ2-3
v_call: TRBV19
clone_size: -

cdr3_nt: TGTGCCAGCAGCGGACAGGACAGGAGTAATGAAAAACTGTTTTTT
cdr3_aa: CASSGQDRSNEKLFF
d_call: -
j_call: TRBJ1-4
v_call: TRBV21-1
clone_size: -

cdr3_nt: TGTGCCAGCAGTGAGACAGGTTTTTCGGAAGCTTTCTTT
cdr3_aa: CASSETGFSEAFF
d_call: -
j_call: TRBJ1-1
v_call: TRBV6-8
clone_size: -

cdr3_nt: TGTGCCAGCGGACGGACAGTGGAGGGCTACACCTTC
cdr3_aa: CASGRTVEGYTF
d_call: -
j_call: TRBJ1-2
v_call: TRBV27
clone_size: -

cdr3_nt: TGTGCCAGCAGCTCGAACCCCTGGACTTCCACCTACGAGCAGTACTTC
cdr3_aa: CASSSNPWTSTYEQYF
d_call: -
j_call: TRBJ2-7
v_call: TRBV7-2
clone_size: -

cdr3_nt: TGTGCCAGCAGCCAAACAGGGGCTTACAATGAGCAGTTCTTC
cdr3_aa: CASSQTGAYNEQFF
d_call: TRBD1
j_call: TRBJ2-1
v_call: TRBV14
clone_size: -

cdr3_nt: TGTGCCAGCAGTTCCCCCGGGACAGTCTACGAGCAGTACTTC
cdr3_aa: CASSSPGTVYEQYF
d_call: TRBD1
j_call: TRBJ2-7
v_call: TRBV27
clone_size: -

cdr3_nt: TGTGCCATCAGTAGGACAGGGAACGAGGCTTTCTTT
cdr3_aa: CAISRTGNEAFF
d_call: TRBD1
j_call: TRBJ1-1
v_call: TRBV10-3
clone_size: -

cdr3_nt: TGCGCCAGCAGCCAAGGACAGGCAGCCTCCTACGAGCAGTACTTC
cdr3_aa: CASSQGQAASYEQYF
d_call: TRBD1
j_call: TRBJ2-7
v_call: TRBV5-1
clone_size: once

cdr3_nt: TGCGCCAGCAGTGCAAGGGGCTCCTACGAGCAGTACTTC
cdr3_aa: CASSARGSYEQYF
d_call: -
j_call: TRBJ2-7
v_call: TRBV10-2
clone_size: -

cdr3_nt: TGCAGCGTTGAAATACAGGGGGGGCTCTACGAGCAGTACTTC
cdr3_aa: CSVEIQGGLYEQYF
d_call: -
j_call: TRBJ2-7
v_call: TRBV29-1
clone_size: -

cdr3_nt: TGTGCCAGCAGCGTCACAGGGGGCTCAGAGCAGTACTTC
cdr3_aa: CASSVTGGSEQYF
d_call: TRBD1
j_call: TRBJ2-7
v_call: TRBV9
clone_size: once

cdr3_nt: TGTGCCTGGAGTCCAATAGCGGGGGGGCATGGTACGCAGTATTTT
cdr3_aa: CAWSPIAGGHGTQYF
d_call: TRBD2
j_call: TRBJ2-3
v_call: TRBV30
clone_size: -

cdr3_nt: TGCGCCATCACCTCTATTTCGACAGATACGCAGTATTTT
cdr3_aa: CAITSISTDTQYF
d_call: -
j_call: TRBJ2-3
v_call: TRBV23-1
clone_size: -

cdr3_nt: TGTGCCAGCAGACCCGGACAGGGGGGTTTTCACGAGCAGTACTTC
cdr3_aa: CASRPGQGGFHEQYF
d_call: TRBD1
j_call: TRBJ2-7
v_call: TRBV6-5
clone_size: -

cdr3_nt: TGTGCCAGCAGTCGGACAGTTAACTATGGCTACACCTTC
cdr3_aa: CASSRTVNYGYTF
d_call: -
j_call: TRBJ1-2
v_call: TRBV6-5
clone_size: -

cdr3_nt: TGTGCCAGCAGTGGGTACGGTCTTAGCTCTGGAAACACCATATATTTT
cdr3_aa: CASSGYGLSSGNTIYF
d_call: -
j_call: TRBJ1-3
v_call: TRBV2
clone_size: once

cdr3_nt: TGTGCCAGTCACAGGATAATCTATGGCTACACCTTC
cdr3_aa: CASHRIIYGYTF
d_call: -
j_call: TRBJ1-2
v_call: TRBV2
clone_size: few

cdr3_nt: TGTGCCAGCAGTTACGGGGGGTTGAATTCACCCCTCCACTTT
cdr3_aa: CASSYGGLNSPLHF
d_call: -
j_call: TRBJ1-6
v_call: TRBV6-5
clone_size: -

cdr3_nt: TGTGCCAGCAGCTTAGGGGGGCCCACAGATACGCAGTATTTT
cdr3_aa: CASSLGGPTDTQYF
d_call: -
j_call: TRBJ2-3
v_call: TRBV11-2
clone_size: few

cdr3_nt: TGTGCCAGCTCCAGGGGCGATGGCTACACCTTC
cdr3_aa: CASSRGDGYTF
d_call: -
j_call: TRBJ1-2
v_call: TRBV18
clone_size: -

cdr3_nt: TGTGCCAGCAGCCCACGACAGGGGAGGGACACTGAAGCTTTCTTT
cdr3_aa: CASSPRQGRDTEAFF
d_call: TRBD1
j_call: TRBJ1-1
v_call: TRBV7-3
clone_size: -